The clone carrying this TCR beta chain showed up just once. The antigen remains unidentified. This sample stems from a study of cytomegalovirus exposure and HLA in healthy donors. Study outcomes and limitations: Per a later analysis, HLA-associated TCR beta chains showed more clonal expansion than other, equally common TCR beta chains.

V shed 1 base and J shed 2 bases, with 9 bases lying between them. This CDR3 region has 15 residues. A multiplex PCR was run with 60 Vbeta primers and 13 Jbeta primers. The authors' processing: Later, an analysis found 65 million to 85 million unique TCR beta chains, and around 12 million of these were shared. Produced via immunoSEQ multiplex PCR; TCRdb's table is partial and in-frame only. V, J and clone size were drawn from that table, and D and trimming were deduced from the DNA. This sample has roughly 140,000 clones, with about 64% found just once. Sequenced material: PBMCs. The TCR was taken from a woman aged 30 to 39 in good health and CMV-seropositive. The chain recombines TRBV23-1 with TRBJ2-1; maybe TRBD1 (5 bases). TRBV23-1 is known as an ORF, though its function is uncertain. The CDR3 nucleotides are TGCGCCAGCAGTCAATTATTAGGGGCCTACAATGAGCAGTTCTTC. This gives the protein CASSQLLGAYNEQFF.